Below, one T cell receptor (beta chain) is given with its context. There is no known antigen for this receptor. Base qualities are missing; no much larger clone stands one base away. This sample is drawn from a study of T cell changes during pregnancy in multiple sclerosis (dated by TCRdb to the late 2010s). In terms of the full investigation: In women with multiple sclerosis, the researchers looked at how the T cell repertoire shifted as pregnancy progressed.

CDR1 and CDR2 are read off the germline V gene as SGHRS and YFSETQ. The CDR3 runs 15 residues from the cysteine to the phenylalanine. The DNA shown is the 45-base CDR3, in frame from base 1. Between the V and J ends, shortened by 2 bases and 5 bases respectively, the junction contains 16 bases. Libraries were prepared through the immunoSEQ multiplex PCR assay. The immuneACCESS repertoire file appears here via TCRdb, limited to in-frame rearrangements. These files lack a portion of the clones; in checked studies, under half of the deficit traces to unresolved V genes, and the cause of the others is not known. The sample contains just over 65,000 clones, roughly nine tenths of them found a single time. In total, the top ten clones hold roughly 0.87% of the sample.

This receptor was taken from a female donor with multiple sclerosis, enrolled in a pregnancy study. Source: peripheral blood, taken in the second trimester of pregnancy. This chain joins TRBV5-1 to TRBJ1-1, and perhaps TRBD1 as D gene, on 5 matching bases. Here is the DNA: TGCGCCAGCAGCTTAGCGGGGCAGGGATGGACTGAAGCTTTCTTT. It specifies CASSLAGQGWTEAFF.